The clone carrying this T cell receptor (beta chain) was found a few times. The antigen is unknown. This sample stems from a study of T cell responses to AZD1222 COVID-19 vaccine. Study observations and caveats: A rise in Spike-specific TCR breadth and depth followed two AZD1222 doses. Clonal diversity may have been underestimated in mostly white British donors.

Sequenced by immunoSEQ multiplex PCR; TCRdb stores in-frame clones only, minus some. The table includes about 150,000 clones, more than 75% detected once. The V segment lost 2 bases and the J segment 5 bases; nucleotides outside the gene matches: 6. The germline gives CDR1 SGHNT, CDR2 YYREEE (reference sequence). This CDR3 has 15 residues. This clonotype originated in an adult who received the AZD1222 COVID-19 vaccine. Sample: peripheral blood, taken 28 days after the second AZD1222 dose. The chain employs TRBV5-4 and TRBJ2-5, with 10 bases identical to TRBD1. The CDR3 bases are TGTGCCAGCAGCTTCCGACAGGGGGCAGGGGAGACCCAGTACTTC. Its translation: CASSFRQGAGETQYF.